Below, 12 T cell receptor beta chains from the same sample are listed, as sequenced in a study of CD8+ T cells in alopecia areata. RNA was isolated and reverse transcribed to cDNA, the sequencing template. The table came from immunoSEQ multiplex PCR; TCRdb's copy has only in-frame clones and leaves some out. The data hold 150,000 to 200,000 clones, with around 50% observed a single time. The sequencing used CD4+ T cells sorted from blood, collected at week 0. Source of these receptors: a human donor with alopecia areata.

About this clone: Germline and junction disagree at one end, which may indicate a read error. This chain links TRBV6-6 with TRBJ2-1; no definite D call. The CDR3 spans 11 residues. The V gene's germline CDR1 is MNHNY and CDR2 SVGAGI (reference sequence). The CDR3 loop reads CAISSYNEQFF. For the CDR3, the DNA is TGTGCCATCAGTTCCTACAATGAGCAGTTCTTC.

This sequence joins TRBV7-8 and TRBJ2-3; a possible D gene is TRBD1 (5 bases). V gave up 5 bases and J gave up 0 bases, with 15 bases separating them. The CDR3 totals 16 residues. Germline CDR1 and CDR2: SGHVS and FQNEAQ. The CDR3 sequence is CASSRPRTPSTDTQYF. The CDR3, as DNA: TGTGCCAGCAGCCGCCCGAGGACACCGAGCACAGATACGCAGTATTTT.

The V call is TRBV2, the J call TRBJ2-7; 9 nucleotides align to TRBD1. J gave up 4 bases and V 6 bases, and 4 bases lay outside the gene matches. Germline V gene sequence: CDR1 SNHLY, CDR2 FYNNEI. This CDR3 is 13 amino acids long. The CDR3 DNA reads as TGTGCCAGCAGGCTACAGGGGGCTTACGAGCAGTACTTC. Its translation: CASRLQGAYEQYF.

The gene calls are TRBV29-1 and TRBJ1-2; no clear D. V was cut by 7 bases and J by 2 bases, with 8 bases left in between. CDR1 and CDR2 (germline): SQVTM, ANQGSEA. This CDR3 contains 11 residues. The CDR3 DNA reads TGCAGCGGCTCCACCAACTATGGCTACACCTTC. It codes for CSGSTNYGYTF. The complete variable domain, with remaining parts taken from reference TRBV29-1 and TRBJ1-2, reads SAVISQKPSRDICQRGTSLTIQCQVDSQVTMMFWYRQQPGQSLTLIATANQGSEATYESGFVIDKFPISRPNLTFSTLTVSNMSPEDSSIYLCSGSTNYGYTFGSGTRLTVV.

In its sample, this clone was seen a few times. The chain uses TRBV29-1 and TRBJ2-5, with TRBD1 matching 7 bases. With V trimmed by 7 bases and J by 3 bases, 2 bases remained unmatched. The CDR3 extends over 11 amino acids. CDR1 and CDR2 (germline): SQVTM, ANQGSEA. CDR3 in DNA: TGCAGCGCCGACAGGGAAGAGACCCAGTACTTC. Translating gives CSADREETQYF.

The chain combines TRBV11-2 with TRBJ2-6, with 12 bases that match TRBD2. Germline V gene sequence: CDR1 SGHAT, CDR2 FQNNGV. J was trimmed by 0 bases and V by 4 bases; bases with no gene match: 7. This CDR3 spans 19 amino acids. The CDR3 sequence: CASSSPETSGSSGANVLTF. The CDR3 coding sequence is TGTGCCAGCAGCTCCCCCGAGACTAGCGGGAGCTCTGGGGCCAACGTCCTGACTTTC.

The CDR3 sequence: CAISERPRAYEQYF. As DNA, the CDR3 is TGTGCCATCAGTGAGAGGCCCCGGGCCTACGAGCAGTACTTC. The V and J genes are TRBV10-3 and TRBJ2-7; unclear D gene. Germline V gene data show CDR1 as ENHRY and CDR2 as SYGVKD. The V gene lost 2 bases and the J gene lost 2 bases, with 10 bases spanning the gap. This CDR3 has 14 residues.

On this clone: An end of the junction differs from the germline gene, which may be a read error. Other DNA sequences in this specimen translate into the identical CDR3. The chain combines TRBV20-1 with TRBJ2-7; a possible D gene is TRBD1 (6 bases). The CDR3 runs to 11 residues. Germline-derived CDR1 and CDR2 are DFQATT and SNEGSKA (reference sequence). The CDR3 here is CSARAGDEQYF. The CDR3 DNA follows: TGCAGTGCGAGAGCAGGGGACGAGCAGTACTTC.

The V gene is TRBV23-1, the J gene TRBJ1-2; no definite D call. TRBV23-1 is filed as an ORF, its function uncertain. This CDR3 spans 16 amino acids. V lost 7 bases and J lost 4, with 22 bases in between. In nucleotides, the CDR3 is TGCGCCAGCACCCAGACGTCGGACGGACCTTTCTATGGCTACACCTTC. This codes for CASTQTSDGPFYGYTF.

The chain recombines TRBV6-1 with TRBJ2-3; TRBD2 aligns across 12 bases. Germline V gene data show CDR1 as MNHNS and CDR2 as SASEGT. The CDR3 covers 19 residues. Unmatched junction bases numbered 15, after V lost 3 bases and J lost 5 bases. CDR3 DNA sequence: TGTGCCAGCAGTGACGGACTCTGGGCTAGCGGGGGGGAAGGAGATACGCAGTATTTT. Translation gives CASSDGLWASGGEGDTQYF.

The chain employs TRBV5-1 and TRBJ1-1, with 9 positions matching TRBD1. Germline CDR1 SGHRS, CDR2 YFSETQ. The V gene end was trimmed by 3 bases and the J gene end by 6 bases; junction bases not matched to a gene: 6. This CDR3 spans 14 amino acids. The CDR3 sequence: CASSSKQGAAEAFF. Written as DNA, the CDR3 is TGCGCCAGCAGCTCTAAACAGGGGGCGGCTGAAGCTTTCTTT.

The chain couples TRBV20-1 to TRBJ1-2; D might be TRBD1 (5 bases). Trimming shortened V by 3 bases and J by 8 bases, and 10 bases separated the two germline ends. The length of the CDR3 is 11 residues. The V gene's germline CDR1 is DFQATT and CDR2 SNEGSKA (reference sequence). The chain's CDR3 is CSASYGDGYTF. The DNA of the CDR3 is TGCAGTGCTAGTTATGGGGACGGCTACACCTTC.